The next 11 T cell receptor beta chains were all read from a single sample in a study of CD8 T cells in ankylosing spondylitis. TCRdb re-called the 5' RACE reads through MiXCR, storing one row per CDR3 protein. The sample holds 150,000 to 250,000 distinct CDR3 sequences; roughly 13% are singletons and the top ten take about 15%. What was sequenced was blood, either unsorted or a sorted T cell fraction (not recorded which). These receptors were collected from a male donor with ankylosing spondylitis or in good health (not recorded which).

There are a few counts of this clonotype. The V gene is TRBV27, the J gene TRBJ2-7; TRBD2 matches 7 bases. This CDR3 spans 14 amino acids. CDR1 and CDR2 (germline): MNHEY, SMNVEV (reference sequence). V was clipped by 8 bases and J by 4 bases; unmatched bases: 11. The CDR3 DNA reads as TGTGCCAGCGCCGGGCAGGGACTAAATTACGAGCAGTACTTC. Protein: CASAGQGLNYEQYF.

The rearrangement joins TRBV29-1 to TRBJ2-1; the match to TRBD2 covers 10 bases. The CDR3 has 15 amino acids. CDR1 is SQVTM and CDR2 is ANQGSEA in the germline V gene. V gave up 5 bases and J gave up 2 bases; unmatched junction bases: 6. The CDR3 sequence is CSVLSGGETYNEQFF. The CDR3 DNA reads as TGCAGCGTTTTGAGCGGGGGGGAAACCTACAATGAGCAGTTCTTC.

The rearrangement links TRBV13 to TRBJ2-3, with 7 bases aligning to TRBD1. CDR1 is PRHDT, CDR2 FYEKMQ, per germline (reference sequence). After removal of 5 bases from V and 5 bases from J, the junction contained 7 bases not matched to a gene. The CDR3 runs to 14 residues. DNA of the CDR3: TGTGCCAGCAGCGTACAGGGGCACCTAGATACGCAGTATTTT. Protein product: CASSVQGHLDTQYF.

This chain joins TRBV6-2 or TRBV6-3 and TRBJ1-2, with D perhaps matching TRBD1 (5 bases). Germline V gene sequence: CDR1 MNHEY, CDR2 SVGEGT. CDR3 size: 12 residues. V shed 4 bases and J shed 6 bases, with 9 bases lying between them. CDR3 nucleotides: TGTGCCAGCAGTTCAGGGACGAATGGCTACACCTTC. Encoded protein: CASSSGTNGYTF.

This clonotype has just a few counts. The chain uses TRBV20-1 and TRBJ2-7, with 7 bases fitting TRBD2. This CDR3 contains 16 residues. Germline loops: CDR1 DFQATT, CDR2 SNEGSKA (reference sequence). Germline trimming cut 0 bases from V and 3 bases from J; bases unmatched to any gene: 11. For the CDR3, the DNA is TGCAGTGCTAGAGAAGAGGCTAGCGGACACCTCTACGAGCAGTACTTC. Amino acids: CSAREEASGHLYEQYF.

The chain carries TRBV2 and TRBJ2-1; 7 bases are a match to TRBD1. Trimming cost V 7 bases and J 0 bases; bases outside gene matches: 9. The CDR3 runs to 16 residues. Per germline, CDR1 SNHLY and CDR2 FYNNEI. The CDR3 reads CASTLTGAVSYNEQFF. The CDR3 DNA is TGTGCCAGCACCTTAACAGGGGCCGTCTCCTACAATGAGCAGTTCTTC.

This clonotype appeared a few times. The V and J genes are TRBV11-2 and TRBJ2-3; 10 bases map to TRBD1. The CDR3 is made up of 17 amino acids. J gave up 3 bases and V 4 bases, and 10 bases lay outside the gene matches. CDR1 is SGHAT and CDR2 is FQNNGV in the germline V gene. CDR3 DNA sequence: TGTGCCAGCAGCTCCGGGACAGGGGACATGTATACAGATACGCAGTATTTT. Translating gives CASSSGTGDMYTDTQYF.

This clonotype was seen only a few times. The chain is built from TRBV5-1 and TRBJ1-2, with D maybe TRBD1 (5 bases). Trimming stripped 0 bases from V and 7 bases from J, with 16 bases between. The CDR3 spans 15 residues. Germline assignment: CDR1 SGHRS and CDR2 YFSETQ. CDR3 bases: TGCGCCAGCAGCTTGGAATCAGGGACTCTAGCTGGCTACACCTTC. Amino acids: CASSLESGTLAGYTF. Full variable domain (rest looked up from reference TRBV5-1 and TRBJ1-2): KAGVTQTPRYLIKTRGQQVTLSCSPISGHRSVSWYQQTPGQGLQFLFEYFSETQRNKGNFPGRFSGRQFSNSRSEMNVSTLELGDSALYLCASSLESGTLAGYTFGSGTRLTVV.

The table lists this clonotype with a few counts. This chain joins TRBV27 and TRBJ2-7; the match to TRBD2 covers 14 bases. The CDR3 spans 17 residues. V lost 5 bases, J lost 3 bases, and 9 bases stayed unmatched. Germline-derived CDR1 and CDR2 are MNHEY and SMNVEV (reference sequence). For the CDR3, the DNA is TGTGCCAGCAGTCCGAGGACTAGCGGGGGGCAAATCTACGAGCAGTACTTC. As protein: CASSPRTSGGQIYEQYF.

CDR3 residues: CSARQGAGQPQHF. The CDR3 DNA sequence: TGCAGTGCAAGACAGGGGGCAGGGCAGCCCCAGCATTTT. This chain links TRBV20-1 with TRBJ1-5, with 10 nucleotides matching TRBD1. The CDR3 sequence is 13 residues long. Per the germline V gene, CDR1 is DFQATT and CDR2 is SNEGSKA (reference sequence). The V and J ends lost 6 bases and 7 bases, in that order; junction bases with no gene match: 6.

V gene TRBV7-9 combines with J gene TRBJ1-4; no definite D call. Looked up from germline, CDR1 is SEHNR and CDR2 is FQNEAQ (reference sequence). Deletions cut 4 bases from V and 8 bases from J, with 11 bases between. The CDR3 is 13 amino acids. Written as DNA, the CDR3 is TGTGCCAGCAGCTCCGGACTAATAGAAAAACTGTTTTTT. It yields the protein CASSSGLIEKLFF.